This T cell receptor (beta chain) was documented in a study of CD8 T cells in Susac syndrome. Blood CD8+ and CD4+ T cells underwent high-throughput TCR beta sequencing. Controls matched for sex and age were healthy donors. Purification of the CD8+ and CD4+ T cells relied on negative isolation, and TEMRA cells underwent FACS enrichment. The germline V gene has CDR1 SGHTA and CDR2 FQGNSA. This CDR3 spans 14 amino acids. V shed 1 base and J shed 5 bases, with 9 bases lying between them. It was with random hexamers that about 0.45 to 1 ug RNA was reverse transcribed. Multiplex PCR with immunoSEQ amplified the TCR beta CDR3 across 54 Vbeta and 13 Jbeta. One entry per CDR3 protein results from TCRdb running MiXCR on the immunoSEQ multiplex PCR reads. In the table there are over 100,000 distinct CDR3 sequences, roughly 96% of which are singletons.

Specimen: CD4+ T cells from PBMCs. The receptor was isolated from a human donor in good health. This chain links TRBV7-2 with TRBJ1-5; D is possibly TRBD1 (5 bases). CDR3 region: CASSLVRGDQPQHF. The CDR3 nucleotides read TGTGCCAGCAGCTTAGTCCGGGGCGATCAGCCCCAGCATTTT.